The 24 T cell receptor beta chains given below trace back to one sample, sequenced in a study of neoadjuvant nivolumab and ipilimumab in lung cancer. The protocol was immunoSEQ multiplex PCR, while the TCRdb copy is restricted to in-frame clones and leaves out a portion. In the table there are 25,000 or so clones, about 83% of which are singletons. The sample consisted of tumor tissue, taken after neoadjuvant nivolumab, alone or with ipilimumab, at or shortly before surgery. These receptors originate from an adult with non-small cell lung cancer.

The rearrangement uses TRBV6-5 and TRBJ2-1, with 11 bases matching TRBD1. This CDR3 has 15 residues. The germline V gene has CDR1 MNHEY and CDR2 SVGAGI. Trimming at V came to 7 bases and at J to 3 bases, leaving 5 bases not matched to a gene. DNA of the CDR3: TGTGCCAGCACCGAGGGACAGGGGGACTACAATGAGCAGTTCTTC. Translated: CASTEGQGDYNEQFF.

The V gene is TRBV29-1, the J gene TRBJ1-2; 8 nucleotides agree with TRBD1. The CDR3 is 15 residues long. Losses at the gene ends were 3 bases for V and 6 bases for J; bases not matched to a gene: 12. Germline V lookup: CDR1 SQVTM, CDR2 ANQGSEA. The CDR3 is CSVDRQGAQLNGYTF. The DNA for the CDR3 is TGCAGCGTTGACAGGCAGGGGGCGCAATTAAATGGCTACACCTTC.

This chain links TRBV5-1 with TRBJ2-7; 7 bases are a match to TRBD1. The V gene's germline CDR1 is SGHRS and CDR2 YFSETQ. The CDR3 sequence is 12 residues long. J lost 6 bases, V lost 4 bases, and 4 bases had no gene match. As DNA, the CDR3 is TGCGCCAGCAGCATACGACAGGGCGAGCAGTACTTC. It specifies CASSIRQGEQYF. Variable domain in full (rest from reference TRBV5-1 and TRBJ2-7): KAGVTQTPRYLIKTRGQQVTLSCSPISGHRSVSWYQQTPGQGLQFLFEYFSETQRNKGNFPGRFSGRQFSNSRSEMNVSTLELGDSALYLCASSIRQGEQYFGPGTRLTVT.

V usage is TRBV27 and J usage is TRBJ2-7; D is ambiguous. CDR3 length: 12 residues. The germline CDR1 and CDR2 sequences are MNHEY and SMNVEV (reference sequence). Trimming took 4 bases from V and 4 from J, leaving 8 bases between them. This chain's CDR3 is CASSSPLYEQYF. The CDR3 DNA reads TGTGCCAGCAGTTCCCCTCTGTACGAGCAGTACTTC.

CDR3 loop: CASSYSNWKEAQPQHF. CDR3 nucleotides: TGTGCCAGCAGTTACTCGAATTGGAAGGAGGCTCAGCCCCAGCATTTT. The V and J genes are TRBV6-6 and TRBJ1-5; no reliable D call. The CDR3 sequence is 16 residues long. Germline CDR1 and CDR2: MNHNY and SVGAGI (reference sequence). Trimming left V 0 bases short and J 6 bases short, with 15 bases between.

Here the CDR3 DNA reads TGTGCCAGCTCACCCGACAGGGACGAAGGAGCTTTCTTT. This encodes CASSPDRDEGAFF. This rearrangement joins TRBV18 to TRBJ1-1; 7 bases are shared with TRBD1. Unmatched junction bases numbered 8, after V lost 3 bases and J lost 10 bases. The CDR3 covers 13 residues. The germline V gene encodes CDR1 KGHSH and CDR2 LQKENI.

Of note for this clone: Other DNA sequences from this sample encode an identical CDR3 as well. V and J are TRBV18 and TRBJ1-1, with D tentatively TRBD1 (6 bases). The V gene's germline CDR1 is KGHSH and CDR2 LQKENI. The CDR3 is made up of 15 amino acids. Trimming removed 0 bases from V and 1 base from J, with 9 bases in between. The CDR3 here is CASSPPRGTNTEAFF. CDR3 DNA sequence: TGTGCCAGCTCACCACCGAGGGGGACGAACACTGAAGCTTTCTTT.

The CDR3 loop is CAWSGVERRTDTQYF. The CDR3 nucleotides are TGTGCCTGGAGTGGAGTAGAGCGCCGCACAGATACGCAGTATTTT. The chain has TRBV30 and TRBJ2-3, with no clear D. The length of the CDR3 is 15 residues. CDR1 and CDR2 from the germline V gene are GTSNPN and SVGIG (reference sequence). V lost 1 base and J lost 1, with 12 bases in between.

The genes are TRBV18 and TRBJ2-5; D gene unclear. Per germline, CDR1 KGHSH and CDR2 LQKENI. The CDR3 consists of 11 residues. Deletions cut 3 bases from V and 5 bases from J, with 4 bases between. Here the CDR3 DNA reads TGTGCCAGCTCACCGTGGGAGACCCAGTACTTC. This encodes CASSPWETQYF.

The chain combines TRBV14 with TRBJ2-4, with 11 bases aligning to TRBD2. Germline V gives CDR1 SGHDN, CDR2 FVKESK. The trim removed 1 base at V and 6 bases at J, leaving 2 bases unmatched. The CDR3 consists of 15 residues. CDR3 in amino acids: CASSQGLAGRNIQYF. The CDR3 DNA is TGTGCCAGCAGCCAAGGACTAGCGGGGAGAAACATTCAGTACTTC.

CDR3 region: CASTGTGGLDTQYF. CDR3 in DNA: TGTGCCAGTACCGGGACAGGGGGCTTGGATACGCAGTATTTT. V gene TRBV19 combines with J gene TRBJ2-3; 12 bases align to TRBD1. CDR1 is LNHDA and CDR2 is SQIVND in the germline V gene (reference sequence). The CDR3 is 14 amino acids. With V trimmed by 7 bases and J by 6 bases, 5 bases remained unmatched.

The CDR3 DNA sequence: TGTGCCAGCAGCTTGGCCATGGGTCAAGTCTACGAGCAGTACTTC. Residues: CASSLAMGQVYEQYF. The chain combines TRBV5-5 with TRBJ2-7, with D uncertain. V shed 0 bases and J shed 3 bases, with 13 bases lying between them. The CDR3 runs to 15 residues. Germline CDR1 and CDR2: SGHKS and YYEKEE (reference sequence).

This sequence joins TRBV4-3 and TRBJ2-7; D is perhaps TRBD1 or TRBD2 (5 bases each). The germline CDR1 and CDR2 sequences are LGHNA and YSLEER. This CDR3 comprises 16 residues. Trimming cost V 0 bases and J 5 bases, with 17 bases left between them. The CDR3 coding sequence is TGCGCCAGCAGCCAAGATGAGCTAGGGGAGACAAACGAGCAGTACTTC. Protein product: CASSQDELGETNEQYF.

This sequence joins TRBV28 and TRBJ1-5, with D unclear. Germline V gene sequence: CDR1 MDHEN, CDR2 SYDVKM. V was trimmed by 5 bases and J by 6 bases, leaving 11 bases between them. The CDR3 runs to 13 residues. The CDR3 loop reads CASSQADPQPQHF. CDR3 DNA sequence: TGTGCCAGCAGTCAAGCGGACCCTCAGCCCCAGCATTTT.

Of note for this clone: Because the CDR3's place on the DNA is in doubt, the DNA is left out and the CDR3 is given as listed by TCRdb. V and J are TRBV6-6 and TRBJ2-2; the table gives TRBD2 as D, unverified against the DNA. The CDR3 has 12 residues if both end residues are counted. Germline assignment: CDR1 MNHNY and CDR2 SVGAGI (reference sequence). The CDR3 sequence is CASSFGAGELFF.

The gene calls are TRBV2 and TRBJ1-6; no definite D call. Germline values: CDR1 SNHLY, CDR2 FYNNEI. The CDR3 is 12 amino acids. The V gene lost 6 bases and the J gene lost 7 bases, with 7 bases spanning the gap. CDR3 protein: CASRQQNSPLHF. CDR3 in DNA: TGTGCCAGCAGACAGCAAAATTCACCCCTCCACTTT.

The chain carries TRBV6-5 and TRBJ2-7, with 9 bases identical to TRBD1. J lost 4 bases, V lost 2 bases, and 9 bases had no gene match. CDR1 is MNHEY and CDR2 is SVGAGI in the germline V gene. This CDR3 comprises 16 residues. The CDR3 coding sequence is TGTGCCAGCAGTTACAACGGACAGGGGACCTATTACGAGCAGTACTTC. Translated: CASSYNGQGTYYEQYF.

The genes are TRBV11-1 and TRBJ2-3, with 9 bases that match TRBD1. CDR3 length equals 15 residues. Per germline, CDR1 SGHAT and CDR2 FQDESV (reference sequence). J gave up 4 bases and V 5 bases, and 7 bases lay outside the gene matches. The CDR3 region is CASSPTGQGPDTQYF. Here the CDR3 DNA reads TGTGCCAGCAGCCCGACGGGACAGGGACCAGATACGCAGTATTTT. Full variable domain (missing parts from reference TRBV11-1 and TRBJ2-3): EAEVAQSPRYKITEKSQAVAFWCDPISGHATLYWYRQILGQGPELLVQFQDESVVDDSQLPKDRFSAERLKGVDSTLKIQPAELGDSAMYLCASSPTGQGPDTQYFGPGTRLTVL.

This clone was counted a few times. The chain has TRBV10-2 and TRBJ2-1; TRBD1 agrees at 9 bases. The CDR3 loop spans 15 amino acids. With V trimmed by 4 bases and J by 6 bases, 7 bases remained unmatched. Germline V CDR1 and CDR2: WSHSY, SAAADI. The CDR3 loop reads CASSARTGEGNEQFF. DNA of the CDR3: TGCGCCAGCAGTGCGAGGACAGGGGAGGGCAATGAGCAGTTCTTC.

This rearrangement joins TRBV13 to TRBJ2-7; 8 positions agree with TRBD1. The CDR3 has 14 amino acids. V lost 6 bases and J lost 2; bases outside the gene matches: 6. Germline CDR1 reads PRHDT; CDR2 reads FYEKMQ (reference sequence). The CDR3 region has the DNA TGTGCCAGCAGGGCAAGACAGGGGACCTACGAGCAGTACTTC. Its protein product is CASRARQGTYEQYF.

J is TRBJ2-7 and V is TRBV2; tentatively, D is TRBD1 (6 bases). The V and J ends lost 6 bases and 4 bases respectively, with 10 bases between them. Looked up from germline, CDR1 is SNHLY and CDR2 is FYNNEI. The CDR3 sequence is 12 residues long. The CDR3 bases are TGTGCCAGCAGAGGAGGACAGTACGAGCAGTACTTC. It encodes CASRGGQYEQYF.

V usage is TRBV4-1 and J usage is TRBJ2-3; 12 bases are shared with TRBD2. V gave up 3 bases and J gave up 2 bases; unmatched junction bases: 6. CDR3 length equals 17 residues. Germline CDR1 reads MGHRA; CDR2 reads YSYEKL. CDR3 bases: TGCGCCAGCAGCCAGACTAGCGGGGGCCTCCCCACAGATACGCAGTATTTT. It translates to CASSQTSGGLPTDTQYF.

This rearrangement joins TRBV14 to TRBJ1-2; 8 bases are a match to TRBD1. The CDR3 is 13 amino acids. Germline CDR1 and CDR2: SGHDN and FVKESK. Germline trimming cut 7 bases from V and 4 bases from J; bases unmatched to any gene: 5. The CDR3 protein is CASMGQEGYGYTF. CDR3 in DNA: TGTGCCAGCATGGGACAGGAGGGCTATGGCTACACCTTC.

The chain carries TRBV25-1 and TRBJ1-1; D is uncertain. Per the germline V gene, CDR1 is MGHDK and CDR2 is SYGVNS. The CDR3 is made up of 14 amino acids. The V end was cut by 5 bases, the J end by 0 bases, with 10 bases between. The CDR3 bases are TGTGCCAGCAGTCCTCCCTGGGTGAACACTGAAGCTTTCTTT. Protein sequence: CASSPPWVNTEAFF.